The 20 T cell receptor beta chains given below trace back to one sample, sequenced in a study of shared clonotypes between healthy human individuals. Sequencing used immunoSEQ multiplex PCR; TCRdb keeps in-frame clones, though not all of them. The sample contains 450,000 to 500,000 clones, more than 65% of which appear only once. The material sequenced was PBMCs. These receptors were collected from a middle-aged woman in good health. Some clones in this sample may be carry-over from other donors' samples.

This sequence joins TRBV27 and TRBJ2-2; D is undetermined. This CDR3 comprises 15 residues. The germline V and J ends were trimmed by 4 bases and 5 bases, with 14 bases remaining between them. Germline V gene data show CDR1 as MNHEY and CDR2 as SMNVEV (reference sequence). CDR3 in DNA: TGTGCCAGCAGTTCCCGGGCCCGAGGTACCGGGGAGCTGTTTTTT. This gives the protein CASSSRARGTGELFF.

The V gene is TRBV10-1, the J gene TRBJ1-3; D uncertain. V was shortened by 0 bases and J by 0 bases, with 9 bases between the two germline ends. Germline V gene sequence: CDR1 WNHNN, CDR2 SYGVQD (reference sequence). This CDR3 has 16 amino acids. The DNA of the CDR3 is TGCGCCAGCAGTGAGTCTCCGGGGATCTCTGGAAACACCATATATTTT. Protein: CASSESPGISGNTIYF.

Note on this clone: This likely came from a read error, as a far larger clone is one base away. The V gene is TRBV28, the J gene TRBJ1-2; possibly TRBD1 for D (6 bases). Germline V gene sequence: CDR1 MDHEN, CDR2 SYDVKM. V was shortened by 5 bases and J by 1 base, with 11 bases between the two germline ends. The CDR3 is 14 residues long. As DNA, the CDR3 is TGTGCCAGCAGTCAGCAGGGGTTTAACTATGGCTACACCTTC. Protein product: CASSQQGFNYGYTF.

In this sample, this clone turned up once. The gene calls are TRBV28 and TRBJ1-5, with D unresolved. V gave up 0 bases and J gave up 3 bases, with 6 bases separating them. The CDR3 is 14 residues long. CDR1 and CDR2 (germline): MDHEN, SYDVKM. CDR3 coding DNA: TGTGCCAGCAGTTTATGGCAGCACAATCAGCCCCAGCATTTT. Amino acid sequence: CASSLWQHNQPQHF.

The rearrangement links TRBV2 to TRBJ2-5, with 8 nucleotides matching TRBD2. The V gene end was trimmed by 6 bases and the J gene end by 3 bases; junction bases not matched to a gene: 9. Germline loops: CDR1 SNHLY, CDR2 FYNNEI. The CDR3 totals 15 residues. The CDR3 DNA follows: TGTGCCAGCAGACCTTTTTCGGGGGGGGAAGAGACCCAGTACTTC. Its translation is CASRPFSGGEETQYF.

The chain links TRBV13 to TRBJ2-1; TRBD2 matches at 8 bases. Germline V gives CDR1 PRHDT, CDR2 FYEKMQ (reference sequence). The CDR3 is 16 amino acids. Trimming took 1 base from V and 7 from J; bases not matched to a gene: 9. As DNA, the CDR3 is TGTGCCAGCAGCTTAGACCCAGCGGGAGACTGGAATGAGCAGTTCTTC. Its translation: CASSLDPAGDWNEQFF.

The CDR3 reads CASSTGQGLNTGELFF. CDR3 coding DNA: TGCGCCAGCAGCACAGGACAGGGGTTGAACACCGGGGAGCTGTTTTTT. The rearrangement links TRBV5-1 to TRBJ2-2; 9 bases are shared with TRBD1. This CDR3 has 16 residues. Germline assignment: CDR1 SGHRS and CDR2 YFSETQ. V dropped 4 bases and J dropped 1; count of bases not matched to a gene: 5.

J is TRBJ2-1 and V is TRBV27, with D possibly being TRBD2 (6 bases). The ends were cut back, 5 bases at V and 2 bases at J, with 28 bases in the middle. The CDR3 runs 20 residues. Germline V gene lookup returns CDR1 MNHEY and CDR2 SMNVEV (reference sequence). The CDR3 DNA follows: TGTGCCAGCAGTCCCCGTAAACAGGCCGGGAGCAAAACGACCTACAATGAGCAGTTCTTC. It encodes CASSPRKQAGSKTTYNEQFF.

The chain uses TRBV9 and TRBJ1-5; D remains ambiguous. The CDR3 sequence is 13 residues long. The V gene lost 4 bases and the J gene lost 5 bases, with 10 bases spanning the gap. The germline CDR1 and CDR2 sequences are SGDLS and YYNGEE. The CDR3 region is CASSLRTDQPQHF. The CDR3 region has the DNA TGTGCCAGCAGCCTTCGGACGGATCAGCCCCAGCATTTT.

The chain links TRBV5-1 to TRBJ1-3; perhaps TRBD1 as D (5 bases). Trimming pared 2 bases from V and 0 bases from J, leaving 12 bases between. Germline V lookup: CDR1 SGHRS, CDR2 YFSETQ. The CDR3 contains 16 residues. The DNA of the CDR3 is TGCGCCAGCAGCTTTACGGGGACGGTCTCTGGAAACACCATATATTTT. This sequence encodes CASSFTGTVSGNTIYF.

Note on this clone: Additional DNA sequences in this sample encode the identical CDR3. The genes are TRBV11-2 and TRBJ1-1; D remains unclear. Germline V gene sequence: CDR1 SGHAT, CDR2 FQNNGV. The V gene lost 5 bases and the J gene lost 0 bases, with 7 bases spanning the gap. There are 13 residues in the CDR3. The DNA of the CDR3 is TGTGCCAGCAGCCAAGGAGTGAACACTGAAGCTTTCTTT. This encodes CASSQGVNTEAFF.

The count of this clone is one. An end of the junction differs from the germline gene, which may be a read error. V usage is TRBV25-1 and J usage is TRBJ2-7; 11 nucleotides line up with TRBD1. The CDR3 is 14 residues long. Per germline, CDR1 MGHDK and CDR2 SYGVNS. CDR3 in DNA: TGTACCAGCAGTAGGACAGGGGGCACATACGAGCAGTACTTC. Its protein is CTSSRTGGTYEQYF.

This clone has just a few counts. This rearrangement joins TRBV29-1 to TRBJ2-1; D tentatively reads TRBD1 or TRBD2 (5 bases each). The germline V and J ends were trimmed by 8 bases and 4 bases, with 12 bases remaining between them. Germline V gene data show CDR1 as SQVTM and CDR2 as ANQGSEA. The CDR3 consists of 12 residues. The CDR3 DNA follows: TGCAGCTGGGGGATTTCGTACAATGAGCAGTTCTTC. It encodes CSWGISYNEQFF.

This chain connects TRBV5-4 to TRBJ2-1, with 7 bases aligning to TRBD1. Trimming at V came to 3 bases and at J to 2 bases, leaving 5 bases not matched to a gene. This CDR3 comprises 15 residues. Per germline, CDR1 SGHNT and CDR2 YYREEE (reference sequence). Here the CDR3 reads CASSSRTGTYNEQFF. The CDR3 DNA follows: TGTGCCAGCAGCTCCAGGACAGGCACCTACAATGAGCAGTTCTTC.

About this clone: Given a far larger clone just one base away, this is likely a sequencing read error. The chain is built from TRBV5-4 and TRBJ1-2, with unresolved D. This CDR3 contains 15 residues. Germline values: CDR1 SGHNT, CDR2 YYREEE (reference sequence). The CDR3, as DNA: TGTGCCAGCAGCTCTGAGGAGGATTTTAACTATGACTACACCTTC. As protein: CASSSEEDFNYDYTF.

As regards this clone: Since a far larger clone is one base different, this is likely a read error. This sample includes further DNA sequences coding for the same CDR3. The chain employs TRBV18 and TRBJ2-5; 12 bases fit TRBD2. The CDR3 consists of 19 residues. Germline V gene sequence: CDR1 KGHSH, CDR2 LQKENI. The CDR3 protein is CASSPIAKDSGLAGETQYF. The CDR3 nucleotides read TGTGCAAGCTCACCGATCGCGAAGGACTCGGGACTAGCGGGAGAGACCCAGTACTTC.

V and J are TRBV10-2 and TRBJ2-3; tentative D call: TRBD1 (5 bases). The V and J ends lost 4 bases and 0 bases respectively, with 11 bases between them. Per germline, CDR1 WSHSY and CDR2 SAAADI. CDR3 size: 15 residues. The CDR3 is CASSARVASTDTQYF. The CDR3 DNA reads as TGCGCCAGCAGTGCCAGGGTGGCTAGCACAGATACGCAGTATTTT.

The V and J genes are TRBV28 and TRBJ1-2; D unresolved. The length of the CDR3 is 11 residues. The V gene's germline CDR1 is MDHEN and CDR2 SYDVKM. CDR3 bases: TGTGCTTCTGGGGAGGGTTGGGGCTACACCTTC. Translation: CASGEGWGYTF.

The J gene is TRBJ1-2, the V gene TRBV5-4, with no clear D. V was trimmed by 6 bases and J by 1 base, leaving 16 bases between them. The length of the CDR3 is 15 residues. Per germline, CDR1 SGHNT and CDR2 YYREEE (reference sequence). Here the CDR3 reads CASTHSAGLNYGYTF. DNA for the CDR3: TGTGCCAGCACTCACTCGGCAGGCCTTAACTATGGCTACACCTTC.

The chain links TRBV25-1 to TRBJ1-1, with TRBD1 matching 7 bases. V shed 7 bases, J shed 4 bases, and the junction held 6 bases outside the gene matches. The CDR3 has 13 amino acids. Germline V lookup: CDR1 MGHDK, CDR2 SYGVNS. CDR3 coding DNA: TGTGCCAGCATCGGACAGGCGACCACTGAAGCTTTCTTT. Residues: CASIGQATTEAFF. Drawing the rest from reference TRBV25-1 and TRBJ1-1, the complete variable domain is EADIYQTPRYLVIGTGKKITLECSQTMGHDKMYWYQQDPGMELHLIHYSYGVNSTEKGDLSSESTVSRIRTEHFPLTLESARPSHTSQYLCASIGQATTEAFFGQGTRLTVV.